Shown below are 28 T cell receptor beta chains from a single sample sequenced in a study of early T cells in non-severe SARS-CoV-2 infection. MiXCR was run by TCRdb on the 5' RACE reads, yielding one entry per CDR3 protein. This sample yields fewer than 40,000 distinct CDR3 sequences, of which around 3.9% are seen a single time; 5.5% to 6.5% belongs to the top ten. The material sequenced was whole blood. The receptors were sampled from an adult who was a healthcare worker with PCR-confirmed SARS-CoV-2 infection or an uninfected control (not recorded which).

V gene TRBV5-1 combines with J gene TRBJ2-1, with D perhaps TRBD1 (6 bases). V gave up 5 bases and J gave up 7 bases, with 19 bases separating them. Germline assignment: CDR1 SGHRS and CDR2 YFSETQ. The CDR3 spans 15 residues. The CDR3 bases are TGCGCCAGCAGACCCACAGGGTCTGAATGGAATGAGCAGTTCTTC. This encodes CASRPTGSEWNEQFF.

The V gene is TRBV19, the J gene TRBJ2-7; 10 bases line up with TRBD1. Trimming at V came to 5 bases and at J to 5 bases, leaving 6 bases not matched to a gene. The V gene's germline CDR1 is LNHDA and CDR2 SQIVND (reference sequence). There are 14 residues in the CDR3. CDR3 sequence (DNA): TGTGCCAGTAGTCCGGGACAGGGGCTGCACGAGCAGTACTTC. Amino acid sequence: CASSPGQGLHEQYF.

In DNA form, the CDR3 reads TGTGCCAGCAGAGCTCCAGGAACTCAAGAGACCCAGTACTTC. Its translation is CASRAPGTQETQYF. The chain carries TRBV11-2 and TRBJ2-5; D is unresolved. The germline V gene has CDR1 SGHAT and CDR2 FQNNGV. The CDR3 has 14 amino acids. V was shortened by 6 bases and J by 2 bases, with 13 bases between the two germline ends.

This clonotype has at least ten counts. The chain has TRBV11-3 and TRBJ2-7, with 7 bases lining up with TRBD2. Germline-derived CDR1 and CDR2 are SGHNT and YENEEA. The V and J ends lost 5 bases and 7 bases, in that order; junction bases with no gene match: 14. CDR3 length: 15 residues. CDR3 nucleotide sequence: TGTGCCAGCAGCCCCGGCTTAGCGGGCGACTGGGAGCAGTACTTC. Its translation is CASSPGLAGDWEQYF. The variable domain in full, with the rest retrieved from reference TRBV11-3 and TRBJ2-7, is EAGVVQSPRYKIIEKKQPVAFWCNPISGHNTLYWYLQNLGQGPELLIRYENEEAVDDSQLPKDRFSAERLKGVDSTLKIQPAELGDSAVYLCASSPGLAGDWEQYFGPGTRLTVT.

In DNA form, the CDR3 reads TGTGCCAGCTCACCACAAAAGGTGCTGAATGAGCAGTTCTTC. Protein: CASSPQKVLNEQFF. The rearrangement uses TRBV18 and TRBJ2-1; no firm D call. CDR3 length: 14 amino acids. Germline values: CDR1 KGHSH, CDR2 LQKENI. V was clipped by 1 base and J by 7 bases, with 11 bases between them.

The V call is TRBV5-6, the J call TRBJ2-3; D may be TRBD2 (6 bases). The CDR3 runs to 15 residues. Germline V gene sequence: CDR1 SGHDT, CDR2 YYEEEE. Trimming removed 3 bases from V and 2 bases from J, with 13 bases in between. This CDR3 is CASSWGGDPTDTQYF. The CDR3 nucleotides read TGTGCCAGCAGCTGGGGCGGGGACCCCACAGATACGCAGTATTTT.

In its sample, this clonotype was seen many times. The chain combines TRBV28 with TRBJ2-7; TRBD2 might be the D (5 bases). Germline loops: CDR1 MDHEN, CDR2 SYDVKM. Trimming left V 1 base short and J 9 bases short, with 13 bases between. This CDR3 comprises 13 residues. The CDR3 loop reads CASSLSDTRGQYF. CDR3 coding DNA: TGTGCCAGCAGTTTATCCGACACCCGGGGGCAGTACTTC.

Of note for this clonotype: At one end the junction does not follow the germline gene, possibly because of a read error. This chain connects TRBV12-3 or TRBV12-4 to TRBJ2-7; no reliable D call. The CDR3 contains 11 residues. In DNA form, the CDR3 reads TGTGTCAGCAGGCTATCGGCCGAGCAGTACTTC. It yields the protein CVSRLSAEQYF.

This clonotype was detected a few times. This chain links TRBV7-3 with TRBJ2-2, with 9 bases identical to TRBD2. Germline V gives CDR1 SGHTA, CDR2 FQGTGA. The trim removed 3 bases at V and 1 base at J, leaving 15 bases unmatched. The length of the CDR3 is 20 residues. The CDR3 DNA follows: TGTGCCAGCAGCTTCGGACTAGCGCGAGGAATTTATCAGAACACCGGGGAGCTGTTTTTT. Translating gives CASSFGLARGIYQNTGELFF.

This clonotype was detected only a few times. This chain uses TRBV7-9 with TRBJ1-4; 8 bases align to TRBD1. Germline V gene data show CDR1 as SEHNR and CDR2 as FQNEAQ (reference sequence). J gave up 5 bases and V 5 bases, and 4 bases lay outside the gene matches. This CDR3 is 14 amino acids long. The CDR3 loop reads CASSIWTGNEKLFF. The DNA for the CDR3 is TGTGCCAGCAGCATTTGGACAGGGAATGAAAAACTGTTTTTT.

This clonotype has at least ten counts. The genes are TRBV28 and TRBJ1-5; D call uncertain. The CDR3 spans 16 residues. Per the germline V gene, CDR1 is MDHEN and CDR2 is SYDVKM. The germline V and J ends were trimmed by 3 bases and 4 bases, with 16 bases remaining between them. In nucleotides, the CDR3 is TGTGCCAGCAGTTTGTTGGCAAACCTCCTAAATCAGCCCCAGCATTTT. It is translated as CASSLLANLLNQPQHF.

In its sample, this clonotype was seen many times. The J gene is TRBJ2-6, the V gene TRBV7-2; D is possibly TRBD1 (5 bases). The ends were cut back, 9 bases at V and 4 bases at J, with 13 bases in the middle. In germline, CDR1 is SGHTA, CDR2 FQGNSA. CDR3 length: 14 residues. CDR3 sequence (DNA): TGTGCCAGTGCCGACAGTTGGGGGGCCAACGTCCTGACTTTC. It codes for CASADSWGANVLTF.

In its sample, this clonotype was seen many times. The CDR3 region has the DNA TGTGCCAGTAGTATTTACAATGAGCAGTTCTTC. This translates into CASSIYNEQFF. The genes are TRBV19 and TRBJ2-1; D unresolved. CDR1 is LNHDA and CDR2 is SQIVND in the germline V gene (reference sequence). The CDR3 is made up of 11 amino acids. V was cut by 3 bases and J by 4 bases, with 1 base left in between.

Ten or more counts support this clonotype. V and J are TRBV12-3 or TRBV12-4 and TRBJ2-5, with D possibly TRBD1 on 5 matching bases. Trimming took off 2 bases at V and 2 bases at J, with 9 bases between the two ends. The CDR3 loop spans 14 amino acids. This CDR3 is CASSLLDRQETQYF. The DNA for the CDR3 is TGTGCCAGCAGTTTACTCGACAGACAAGAGACCCAGTACTTC.

A note on this clonotype: A clone one base away is much larger, so this may be a read error. The rearrangement links TRBV12-3 or TRBV12-4 to TRBJ2-7; no clear D gene. The CDR3 runs to 13 residues. Trimming cost V 2 bases and J 5 bases, with 10 bases left between them. CDR3 protein: CASSLIQGHEQYF. CDR3 nucleotide sequence: TGTGCCAGCAGTTTAATACAAGGGCACGAGCAGTACTTC.

This clonotype has just a few counts. This chain connects TRBV3-1 to TRBJ1-1, with D unresolved. The length of the CDR3 is 15 residues. V gave up 0 bases and J gave up 1 base, with 9 bases separating them. The germline V gene encodes CDR1 LGHDT and CDR2 YNNKEL (reference sequence). The DNA for the CDR3 is TGTGCCAGCAGCCAAGAGGGTCAAAGGAACACTGAAGCTTTCTTT. Its protein is CASSQEGQRNTEAFF.

This clonotype appeared many times. The chain uses TRBV5-1 and TRBJ2-5; TRBD1 matches 8 bases. The CDR3 totals 16 residues. With V trimmed by 6 bases and J by 1 base, 11 bases remained unmatched. Germline CDR1 and CDR2: SGHRS and YFSETQ. CDR3: CASTPKDREFQETQYF. The CDR3 region has the DNA TGCGCCAGCACCCCTAAGGACAGGGAGTTCCAAGAGACCCAGTACTTC.

There are a few counts of this clonotype. This sequence joins TRBV4-1 and TRBJ2-7; TRBD2 aligns across 9 bases. CDR1 MGHRA and CDR2 YSYEKL come from the germline V gene. The CDR3 covers 17 residues. V lost 1 base, J lost 2 bases, and 9 bases stayed unmatched. CDR3 residues: CASSQGASGTTPYEQYF. The CDR3 coding sequence is TGCGCCAGCAGCCAAGGGGCTAGCGGGACCACCCCCTACGAGCAGTACTTC.

There are many counts of this clonotype. V gene TRBV18 combines with J gene TRBJ2-7; 8 nucleotides align to TRBD2. The CDR3 is made up of 16 amino acids. Germline values: CDR1 KGHSH, CDR2 LQKENI. Trimming at V came to 4 bases and at J to 0 bases, leaving 8 bases not matched to a gene. As DNA, the CDR3 is TGTGCCAGCTCACTCGGATTAGCGGGGCCCTCCTACGAGCAGTACTTC. This encodes CASSLGLAGPSYEQYF.

This clonotype has at least ten counts. This chain links TRBV12-3 or TRBV12-4 with TRBJ2-1, with D hard to call. This CDR3 region has 12 residues. Trimming stripped 3 bases from V and 11 bases from J, with 11 bases between. CDR3 amino acids: CASSFPGQQQFF. The CDR3 DNA follows: TGTGCCAGCAGTTTCCCCGGGCAGCAGCAGTTCTTC.

This clonotype was detected many times. The J gene is TRBJ1-1, the V gene TRBV18, with 9 positions matching TRBD1. V was clipped by 5 bases and J by 4 bases; unmatched bases: 11. Per germline, CDR1 KGHSH and CDR2 LQKENI. The CDR3 runs 16 residues. This chain's CDR3 is CASSFGQGTLRTEAFF. CDR3 nucleotides: TGTGCCAGCTCATTCGGACAGGGGACCCTCCGCACTGAAGCTTTCTTT.

This clonotype was seen repeatedly, ten times or more. This chain uses TRBV5-5 with TRBJ1-3; TRBD1 might be the D (6 bases). Germline values: CDR1 SGHKS, CDR2 YYEKEE (reference sequence). This CDR3 is 16 amino acids long. With 3 bases removed from V and 0 bases from J, the gap between germline ends came to 13 bases. The CDR3 coding sequence is TGTGCCAGCAGCTGGGGACACCTAAGCTCTGGAAACACCATATATTTT. Translating it yields CASSWGHLSSGNTIYF.

At least ten counts were recorded for this clonotype. The gene calls are TRBV2 and TRBJ2-1, with TRBD2 identical over 11 bases. The CDR3 is 16 residues long. The ends lost 6 bases at V and 8 bases at J; junction bases unmatched: 12. Germline values: CDR1 SNHLY, CDR2 FYNNEI. CDR3 residues: CASSESLAGGLYEQFF. The CDR3 region has the DNA TGTGCCAGCAGCGAGTCGCTAGCGGGAGGTTTATATGAGCAGTTCTTC. Drawing the rest from reference TRBV2 and TRBJ2-1, the complete variable domain is EPEVTQTPSHQVTQMGQEVILRCVPISNHLYFYWYRQILGQKVEFLVSFYNNEISEKSEIFDDQFSVERPDGSNFTLKIRSTKLEDSAMYFCASSESLAGGLYEQFFGPGTRLTVL.

At least ten counts were recorded for this clonotype. The chain carries TRBV11-2 and TRBJ2-3; 12 bases agree with TRBD2. J gave up 3 bases and V 5 bases, and 6 bases lay outside the gene matches. This CDR3 is 16 amino acids long. Germline V gene lookup returns CDR1 SGHAT and CDR2 FQNNGV. The CDR3 is CASSILAGGLTDTQYF. The CDR3 DNA reads TGTGCCAGCAGCATACTAGCGGGGGGTTTGACAGATACGCAGTATTTT.

The chain joins TRBV5-1 to TRBJ1-1, with TRBD1 as a possible D gene (6 bases). This CDR3 has 13 residues. Trimming cost V 2 bases and J 7 bases, with 12 bases left between them. CDR1 is SGHRS, CDR2 YFSETQ, per germline. CDR3 amino acids: CASSFGGRFEAFF. The CDR3 bases are TGCGCCAGCAGCTTCGGGGGGCGCTTTGAAGCTTTCTTT.

This clonotype was observed many times. This chain connects TRBV27 to TRBJ2-6, with D perhaps TRBD1 (6 bases). The CDR3 has 17 amino acids. Trimming cost V 8 bases and J 0 bases, with 17 bases left between them. Germline V CDR1 and CDR2: MNHEY, SMNVEV (reference sequence). As DNA, the CDR3 is TGTGCCAGCGCTCCGGGACAATTCCGCTCTGGGGCCAACGTCCTGACTTTC. This gives the protein CASAPGQFRSGANVLTF.

This clonotype was observed many times. This chain links TRBV20-1 with TRBJ1-6; 7 nucleotides line up with TRBD1. Germline V gene sequence: CDR1 DFQATT, CDR2 SNEGSKA (reference sequence). This CDR3 has 15 amino acids. The trim removed 0 bases at V and 11 bases at J, leaving 10 bases unmatched. The CDR3 coding sequence is TGCAGTGCTAGAGACCCCAACAGGGGTTTGGCACCCCTCCACTTT. As protein: CSARDPNRGLAPLHF.

In this sample, this clonotype turned up a few times. The chain joins TRBV24-1 to TRBJ2-5; the D gene is possibly TRBD1 (8 bases). Germline loops: CDR1 KGHDR, CDR2 SFDVKD. V was shortened by 4 bases and J by 3 bases, with 17 bases between the two germline ends. CDR3 size: 16 residues. DNA for the CDR3: TGTGCCACCAGTGACCCCGGACAGGGAGGGAAAGAGACCCAGTACTTC. This codes for CATSDPGQGGKETQYF.